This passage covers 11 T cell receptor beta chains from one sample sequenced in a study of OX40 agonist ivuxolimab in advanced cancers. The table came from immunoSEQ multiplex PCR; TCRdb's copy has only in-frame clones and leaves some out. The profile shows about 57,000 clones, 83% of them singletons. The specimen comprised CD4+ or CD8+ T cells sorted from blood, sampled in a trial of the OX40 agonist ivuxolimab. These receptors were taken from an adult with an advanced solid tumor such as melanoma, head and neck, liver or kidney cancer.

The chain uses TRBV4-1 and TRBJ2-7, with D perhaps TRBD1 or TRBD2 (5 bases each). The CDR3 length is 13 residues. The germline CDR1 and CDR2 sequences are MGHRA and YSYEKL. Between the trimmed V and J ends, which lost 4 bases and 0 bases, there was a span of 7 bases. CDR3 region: CASSRDASYEQYF. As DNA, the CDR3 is TGCGCCAGCAGCCGGGACGCCTCCTACGAGCAGTACTTC.

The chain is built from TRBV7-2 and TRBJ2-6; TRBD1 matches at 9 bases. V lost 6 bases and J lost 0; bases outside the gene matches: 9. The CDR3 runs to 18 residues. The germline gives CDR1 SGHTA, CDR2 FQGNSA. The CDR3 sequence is CASRGRGQGLSGANVLTF. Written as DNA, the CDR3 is TGTGCCAGCAGGGGGAGGGGACAGGGTCTCTCTGGGGCCAACGTCCTGACTTTC. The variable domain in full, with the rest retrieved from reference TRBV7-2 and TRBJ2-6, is GAGVSQSPSNKVTEKGKDVELRCDPISGHTALYWYRQSLGQGLEFLIYFQGNSAPDKSGLPSDRFSAERTGGSVSTLTIQRTQQEDSAVYLCASRGRGQGLSGANVLTFGAGSRLTVL.

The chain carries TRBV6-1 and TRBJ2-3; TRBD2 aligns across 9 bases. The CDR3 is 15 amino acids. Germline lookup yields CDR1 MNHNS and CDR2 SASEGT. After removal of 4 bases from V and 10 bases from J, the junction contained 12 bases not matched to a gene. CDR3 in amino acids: CASSGDVVAGVAQYF. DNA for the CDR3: TGTGCCAGCAGTGGTGACGTTGTAGCGGGAGTGGCGCAGTATTTT.

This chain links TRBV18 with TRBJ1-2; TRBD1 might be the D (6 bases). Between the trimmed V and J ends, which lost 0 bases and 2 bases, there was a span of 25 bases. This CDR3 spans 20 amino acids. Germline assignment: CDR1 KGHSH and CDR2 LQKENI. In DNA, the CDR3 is TGTGCCAGCTCACCACCGGCGGCTTCTTGGCCAGGGGCACGCAACTATGGCTACACCTTC. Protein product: CASSPPAASWPGARNYGYTF.

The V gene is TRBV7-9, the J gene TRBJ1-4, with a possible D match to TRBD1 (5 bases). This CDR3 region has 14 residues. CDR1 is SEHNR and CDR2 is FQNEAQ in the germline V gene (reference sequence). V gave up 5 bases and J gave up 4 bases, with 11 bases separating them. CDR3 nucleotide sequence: TGTGCCAGCAGCGTACGGGACGGTAATGAAAAACTGTTTTTT. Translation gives CASSVRDGNEKLFF. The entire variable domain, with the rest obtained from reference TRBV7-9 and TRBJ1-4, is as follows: DTGVSQNPRHKITKRGQNVTFRCDPISEHNRLYWYRQTLGQGPEFLTYFQNEAQLEKSRLLSDRFSAERPKGSFSTLEIQRTEQGDSAMYLCASSVRDGNEKLFFGSGTQLSVL.

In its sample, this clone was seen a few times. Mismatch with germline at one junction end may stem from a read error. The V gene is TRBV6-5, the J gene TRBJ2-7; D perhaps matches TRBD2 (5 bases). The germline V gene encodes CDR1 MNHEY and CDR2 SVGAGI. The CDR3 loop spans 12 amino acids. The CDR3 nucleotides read TGTGCCAGCAGCCGTCGGCGATCGGGGTTGAACTTC. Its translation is CASSRRRSGLNF.

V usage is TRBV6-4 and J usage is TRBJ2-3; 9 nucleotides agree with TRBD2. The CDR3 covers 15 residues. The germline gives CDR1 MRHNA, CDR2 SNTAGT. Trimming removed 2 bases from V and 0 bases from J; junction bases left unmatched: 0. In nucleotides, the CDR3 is TGTGCCAGCAGTGACGGGACTAGCAGCACAGATACGCAGTATTTT. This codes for CASSDGTSSTDTQYF.

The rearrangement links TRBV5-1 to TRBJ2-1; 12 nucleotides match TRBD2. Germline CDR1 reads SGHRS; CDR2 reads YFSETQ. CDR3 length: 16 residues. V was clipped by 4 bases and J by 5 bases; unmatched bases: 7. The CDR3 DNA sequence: TGCGCCAGCAGCACCGGACTAGCGGGATATAACAATGAGCAGTTCTTC. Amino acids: CASSTGLAGYNNEQFF.

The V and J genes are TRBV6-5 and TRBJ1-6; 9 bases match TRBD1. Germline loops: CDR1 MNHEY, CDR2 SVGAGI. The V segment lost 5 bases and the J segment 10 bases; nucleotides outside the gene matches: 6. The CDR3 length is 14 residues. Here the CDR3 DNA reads TGTGCCAGCAGTGGACAGGGGTCTTACTCACCCCTCCACTTT. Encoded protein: CASSGQGSYSPLHF.

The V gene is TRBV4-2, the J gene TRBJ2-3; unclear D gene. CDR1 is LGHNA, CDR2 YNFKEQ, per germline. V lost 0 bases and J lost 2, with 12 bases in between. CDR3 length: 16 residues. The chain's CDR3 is CASSQDGASATDTQYF. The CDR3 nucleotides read TGTGCCAGCAGCCAAGATGGCGCCAGTGCCACAGATACGCAGTATTTT.

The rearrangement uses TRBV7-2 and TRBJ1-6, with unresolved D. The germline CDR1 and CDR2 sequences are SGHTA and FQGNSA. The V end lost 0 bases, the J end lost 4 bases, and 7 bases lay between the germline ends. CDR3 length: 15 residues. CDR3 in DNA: TGTGCCAGCAGCTTAGCTCACAGATATAATTCACCCCTCCACTTT. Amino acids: CASSLAHRYNSPLHF. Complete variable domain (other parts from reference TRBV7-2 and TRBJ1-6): GAGVSQSPSNKVTEKGKDVELRCDPISGHTALYWYRQSLGQGLEFLIYFQGNSAPDKSGLPSDRFSAERTGGSVSTLTIQRTQQEDSAVYLCASSLAHRYNSPLHFGNGTRLTVT.